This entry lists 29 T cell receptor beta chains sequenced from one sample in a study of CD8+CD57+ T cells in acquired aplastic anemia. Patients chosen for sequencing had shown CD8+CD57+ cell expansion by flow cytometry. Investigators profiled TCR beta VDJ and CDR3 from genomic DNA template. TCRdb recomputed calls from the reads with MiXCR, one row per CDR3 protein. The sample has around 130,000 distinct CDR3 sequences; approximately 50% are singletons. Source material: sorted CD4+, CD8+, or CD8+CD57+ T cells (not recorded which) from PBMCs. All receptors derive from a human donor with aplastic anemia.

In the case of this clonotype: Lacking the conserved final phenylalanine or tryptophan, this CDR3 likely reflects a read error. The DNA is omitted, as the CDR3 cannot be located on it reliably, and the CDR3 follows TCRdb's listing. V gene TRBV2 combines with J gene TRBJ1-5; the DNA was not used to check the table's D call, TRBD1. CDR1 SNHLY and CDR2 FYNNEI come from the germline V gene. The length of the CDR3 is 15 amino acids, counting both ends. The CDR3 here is CASTLREYSNQPQLC.

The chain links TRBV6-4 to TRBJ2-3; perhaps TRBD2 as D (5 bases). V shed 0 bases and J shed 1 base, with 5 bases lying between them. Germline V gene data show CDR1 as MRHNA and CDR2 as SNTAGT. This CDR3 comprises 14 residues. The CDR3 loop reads CASSDSGGTDTQYF. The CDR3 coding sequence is TGTGCCAGCAGTGACTCGGGAGGCACAGATACGCAGTATTTT.

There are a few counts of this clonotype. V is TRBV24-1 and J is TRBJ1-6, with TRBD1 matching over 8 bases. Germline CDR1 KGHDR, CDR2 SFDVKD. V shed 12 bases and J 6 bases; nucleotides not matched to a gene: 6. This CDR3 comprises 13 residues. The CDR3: CAVRQGINSPLHF. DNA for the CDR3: TGTGCCGTAAGACAGGGGATTAATTCACCCCTCCACTTT.

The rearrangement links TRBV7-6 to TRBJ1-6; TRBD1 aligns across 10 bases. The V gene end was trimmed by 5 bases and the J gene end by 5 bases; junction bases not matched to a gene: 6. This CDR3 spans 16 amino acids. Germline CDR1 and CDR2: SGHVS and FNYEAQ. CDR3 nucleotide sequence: TGTGCCAGCAGCCCGATGACAGGGGGCAATAATTCACCCCTCCACTTT. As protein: CASSPMTGGNNSPLHF.

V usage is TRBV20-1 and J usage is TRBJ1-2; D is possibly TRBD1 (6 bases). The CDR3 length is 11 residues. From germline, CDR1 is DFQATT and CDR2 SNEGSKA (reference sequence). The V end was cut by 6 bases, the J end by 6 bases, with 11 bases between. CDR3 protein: CSATTGHGYTF. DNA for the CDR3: TGCAGTGCCACAACAGGGCATGGCTACACCTTC.

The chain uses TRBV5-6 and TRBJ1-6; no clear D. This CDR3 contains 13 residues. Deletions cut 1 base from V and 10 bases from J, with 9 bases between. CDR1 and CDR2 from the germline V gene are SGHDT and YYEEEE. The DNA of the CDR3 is TGTGCCAGCAGCTTGTATAGGTTGTCACCCCTCCACTTT. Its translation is CASSLYRLSPLHF. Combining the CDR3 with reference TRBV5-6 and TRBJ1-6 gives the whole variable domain DAGVTQSPTHLIKTRGQQVTLRCSPKSGHDTVSWYQQALGQGPQFIFQYYEEEERQRGNFPDRFSGHQFPNYSSELNVNALLLGDSALYLCASSLYRLSPLHFGNGTRLTVT.

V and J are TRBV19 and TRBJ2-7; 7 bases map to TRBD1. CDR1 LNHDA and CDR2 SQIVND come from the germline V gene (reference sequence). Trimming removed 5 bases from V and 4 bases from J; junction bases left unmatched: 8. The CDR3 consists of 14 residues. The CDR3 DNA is TGTGCCAGTAGTCTTCAGGGGGAAGGATACGAGCAGTACTTC. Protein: CASSLQGEGYEQYF.

The CDR3 loop is CAISDVGEEAFF. The DNA for the CDR3 is TGTGCCATCAGTGATGTGGGCGAGGAAGCTTTCTTT. V and J are TRBV10-3 and TRBJ1-1; D not certain. This CDR3 contains 12 residues. Looked up from germline, CDR1 is ENHRY and CDR2 is SYGVKD. V dropped 3 bases and J dropped 8 bases, with 10 bases sitting between them.

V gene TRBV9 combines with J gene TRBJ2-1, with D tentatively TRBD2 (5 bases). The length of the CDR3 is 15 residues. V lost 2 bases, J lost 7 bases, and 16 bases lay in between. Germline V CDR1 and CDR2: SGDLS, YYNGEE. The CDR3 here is CASSVASSMVNEQFF. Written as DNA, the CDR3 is TGTGCCAGCAGCGTGGCTAGCAGCATGGTAAATGAGCAGTTCTTC.

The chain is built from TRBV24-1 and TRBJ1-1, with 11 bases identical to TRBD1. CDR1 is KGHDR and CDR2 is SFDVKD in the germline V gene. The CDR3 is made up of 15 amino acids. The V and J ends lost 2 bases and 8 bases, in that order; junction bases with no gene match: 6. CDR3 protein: CATSDSGQGAREAFF. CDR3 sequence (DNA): TGTGCCACCAGTGATTCCGGACAGGGGGCAAGAGAAGCTTTCTTT.

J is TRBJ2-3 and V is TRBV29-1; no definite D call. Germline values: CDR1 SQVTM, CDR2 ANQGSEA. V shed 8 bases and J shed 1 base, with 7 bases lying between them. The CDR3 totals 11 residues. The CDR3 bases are TGCAGCCACATGGGCACAGATACGCAGTATTTT. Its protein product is CSHMGTDTQYF.

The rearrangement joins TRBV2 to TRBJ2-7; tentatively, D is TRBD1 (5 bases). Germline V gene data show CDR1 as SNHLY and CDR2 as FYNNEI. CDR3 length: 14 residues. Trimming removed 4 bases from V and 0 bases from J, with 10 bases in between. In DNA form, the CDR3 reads TGTGCCAGCAGTGTGGGGCCTGCCTCCTACGAGCAGTACTTC. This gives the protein CASSVGPASYEQYF.

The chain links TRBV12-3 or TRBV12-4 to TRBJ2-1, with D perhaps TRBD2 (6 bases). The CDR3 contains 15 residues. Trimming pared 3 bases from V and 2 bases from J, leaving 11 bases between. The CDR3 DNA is TGTGCCAGCAGTTTTTCAGGCGGGGCCTACAATGAGCAGTTCTTC. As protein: CASSFSGGAYNEQFF.

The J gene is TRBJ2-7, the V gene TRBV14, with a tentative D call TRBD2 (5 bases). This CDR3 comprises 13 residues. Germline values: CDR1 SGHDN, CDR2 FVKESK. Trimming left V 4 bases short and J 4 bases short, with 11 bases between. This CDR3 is CASSPFTGYEQYF. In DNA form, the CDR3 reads TGTGCCAGCAGCCCTTTTACGGGGTACGAGCAGTACTTC.

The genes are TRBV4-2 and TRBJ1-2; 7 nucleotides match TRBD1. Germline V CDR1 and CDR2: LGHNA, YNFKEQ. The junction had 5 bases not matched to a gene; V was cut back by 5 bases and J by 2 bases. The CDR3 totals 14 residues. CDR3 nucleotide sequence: TGTGCCAGCAGCTACAGGGACAGCAACTATGGCTACACCTTC. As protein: CASSYRDSNYGYTF.

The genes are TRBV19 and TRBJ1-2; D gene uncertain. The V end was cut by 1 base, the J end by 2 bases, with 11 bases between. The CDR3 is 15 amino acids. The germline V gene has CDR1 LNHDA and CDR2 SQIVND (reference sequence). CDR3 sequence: CASSIVPGKNYGYTF. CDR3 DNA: TGTGCCAGTAGTATAGTACCAGGAAAAAACTATGGCTACACCTTC.

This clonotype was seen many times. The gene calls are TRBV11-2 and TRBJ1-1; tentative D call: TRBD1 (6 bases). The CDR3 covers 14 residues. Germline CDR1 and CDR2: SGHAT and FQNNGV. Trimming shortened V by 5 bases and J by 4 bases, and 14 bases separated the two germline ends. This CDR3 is CASSQQGGGTEAFF. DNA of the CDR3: TGTGCCAGCAGCCAGCAGGGAGGGGGCACTGAAGCTTTCTTT.

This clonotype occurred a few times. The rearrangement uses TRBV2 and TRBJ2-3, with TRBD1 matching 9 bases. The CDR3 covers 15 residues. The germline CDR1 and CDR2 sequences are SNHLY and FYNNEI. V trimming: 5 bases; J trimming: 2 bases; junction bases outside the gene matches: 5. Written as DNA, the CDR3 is TGTGCCAGCAGTTACGGGGACAGGGCCACAGATACGCAGTATTTT. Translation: CASSYGDRATDTQYF.

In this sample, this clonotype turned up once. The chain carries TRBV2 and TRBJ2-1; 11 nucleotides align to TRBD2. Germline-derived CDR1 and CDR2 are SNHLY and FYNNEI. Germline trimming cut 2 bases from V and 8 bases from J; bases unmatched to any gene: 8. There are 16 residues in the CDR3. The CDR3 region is CASSERVAGGLDEQFF. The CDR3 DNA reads TGTGCCAGCAGTGAAAGGGTAGCGGGGGGGCTGGATGAGCAGTTCTTC.

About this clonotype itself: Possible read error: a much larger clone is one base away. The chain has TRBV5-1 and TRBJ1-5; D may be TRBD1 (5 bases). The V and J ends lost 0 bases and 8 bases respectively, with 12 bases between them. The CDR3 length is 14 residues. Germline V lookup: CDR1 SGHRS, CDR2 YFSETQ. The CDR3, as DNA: TGCGCCAGCAGCTTGGTTTCAGGGAGAGAGCCCCAGCATTTT. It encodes CASSLVSGREPQHF.

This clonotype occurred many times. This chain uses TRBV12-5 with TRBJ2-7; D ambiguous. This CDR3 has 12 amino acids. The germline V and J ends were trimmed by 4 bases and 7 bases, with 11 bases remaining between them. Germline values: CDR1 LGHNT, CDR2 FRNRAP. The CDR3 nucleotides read TGTGCTAGTGGTTCGAGATCAACAGAGCAGTACTTC. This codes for CASGSRSTEQYF.

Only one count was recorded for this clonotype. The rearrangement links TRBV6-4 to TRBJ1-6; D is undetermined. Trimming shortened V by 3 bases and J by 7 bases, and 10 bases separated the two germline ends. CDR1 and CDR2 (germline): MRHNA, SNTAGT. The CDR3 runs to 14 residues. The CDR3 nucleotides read TGTGCCAGCAGTGAATGGGGATACAATTCACCCCTCCACTTT. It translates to CASSEWGYNSPLHF.

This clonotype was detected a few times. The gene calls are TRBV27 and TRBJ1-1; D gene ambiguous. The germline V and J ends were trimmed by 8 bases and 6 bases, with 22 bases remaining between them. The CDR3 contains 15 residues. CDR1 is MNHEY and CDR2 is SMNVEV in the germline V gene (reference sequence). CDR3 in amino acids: CASHFVGNGKAEAFF. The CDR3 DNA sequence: TGTGCCAGCCACTTCGTTGGGAATGGCAAGGCTGAAGCTTTCTTT.

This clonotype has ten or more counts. Here the CDR3 reads CSASTRGASTDTQYF. CDR3 DNA sequence: TGCAGTGCCTCAACACGTGGGGCAAGCACAGATACGCAGTATTTT. This rearrangement joins TRBV20-1 to TRBJ2-3; D is perhaps TRBD1 (5 bases). The CDR3 contains 15 residues. Trimming shortened V by 6 bases and J by 0 bases, and 16 bases separated the two germline ends. Per germline, CDR1 DFQATT and CDR2 SNEGSKA (reference sequence).

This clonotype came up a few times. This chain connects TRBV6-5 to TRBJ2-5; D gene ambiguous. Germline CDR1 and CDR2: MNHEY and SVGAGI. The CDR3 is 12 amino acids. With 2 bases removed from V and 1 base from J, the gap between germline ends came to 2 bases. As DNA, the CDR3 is TGTGCCAGCAGTTACGGCCAAGAGACCCAGTACTTC. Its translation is CASSYGQETQYF.

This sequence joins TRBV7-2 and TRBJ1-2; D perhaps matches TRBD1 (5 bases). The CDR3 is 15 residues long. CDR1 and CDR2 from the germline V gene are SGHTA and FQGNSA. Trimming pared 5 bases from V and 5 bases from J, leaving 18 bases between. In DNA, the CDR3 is TGTGCCAGCAGCCACTCTTTTGGGACCCCATATGGCTACACCTTC. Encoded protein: CASSHSFGTPYGYTF.

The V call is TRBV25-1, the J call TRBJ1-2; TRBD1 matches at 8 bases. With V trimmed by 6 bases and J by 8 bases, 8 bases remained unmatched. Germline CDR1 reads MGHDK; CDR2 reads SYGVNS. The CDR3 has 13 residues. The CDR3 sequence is CASSGTGSGGYTF. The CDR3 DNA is TGTGCCAGCAGCGGGACAGGCTCGGGGGGCTACACCTTC.

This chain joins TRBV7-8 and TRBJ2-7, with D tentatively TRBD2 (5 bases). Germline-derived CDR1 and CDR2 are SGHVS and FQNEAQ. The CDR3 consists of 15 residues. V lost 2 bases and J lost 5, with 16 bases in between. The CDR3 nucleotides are TGTGCCAGCAGCTTAAGTAGTGGGGTCGGGAACGAGCAGTACTTC. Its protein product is CASSLSSGVGNEQYF. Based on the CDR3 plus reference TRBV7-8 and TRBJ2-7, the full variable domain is GAGVSQSPRYKVAKRGQDVALRCDPISGHVSLFWYQQALGQGPEFLTYFQNEAQLDKSGLPSDRFFAERPEGSVSTLKIQRTQQEDSAVYLCASSLSSGVGNEQYFGPGTRLTVT.

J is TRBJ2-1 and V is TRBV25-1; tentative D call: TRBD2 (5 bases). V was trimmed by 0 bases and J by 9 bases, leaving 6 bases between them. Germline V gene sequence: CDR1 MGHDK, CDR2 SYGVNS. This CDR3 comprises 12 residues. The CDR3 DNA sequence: TGTGCCAGCAGTGAATACGGACTTGAGCAGTTCTTC. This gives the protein CASSEYGLEQFF.